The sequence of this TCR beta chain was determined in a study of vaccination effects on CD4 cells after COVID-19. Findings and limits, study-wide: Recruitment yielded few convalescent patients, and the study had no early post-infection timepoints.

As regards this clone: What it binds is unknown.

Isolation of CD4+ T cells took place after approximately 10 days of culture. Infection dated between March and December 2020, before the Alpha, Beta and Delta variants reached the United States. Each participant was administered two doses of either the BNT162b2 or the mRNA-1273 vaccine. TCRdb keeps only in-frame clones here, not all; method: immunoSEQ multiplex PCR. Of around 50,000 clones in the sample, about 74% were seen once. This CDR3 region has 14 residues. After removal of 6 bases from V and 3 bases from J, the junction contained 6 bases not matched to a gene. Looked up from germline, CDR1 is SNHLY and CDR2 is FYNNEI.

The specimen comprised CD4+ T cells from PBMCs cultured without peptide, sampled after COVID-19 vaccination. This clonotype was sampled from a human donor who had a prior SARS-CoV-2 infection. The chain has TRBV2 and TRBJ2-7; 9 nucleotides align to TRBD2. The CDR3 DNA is TGTGCCAGCAGGGAGACTAGCGGAGTCTACGAGCAGTACTTC. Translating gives CASRETSGVYEQYF.